This TCR beta chain originates from a study of CXCR3-negative and CXCR3-positive naive CD8 T cells. Of note for this clonotype: Antigen: not known.

Study conclusions and caveats: Against CXCR3-negative naive cells, CXCR3-positive naive cells showed more hydrophobic TRB CDR3s.

Libraries were UMI-labeled 5' RACE TRB cDNA. TCRdb re-called the 5' RACE reads and shows each CDR3 protein once, DNA omitted. Its clone listing holds about 130,000 distinct CDR3 sequences. This sequence originates from a human donor in good health. Some clones in this sample may be carry-over from other donors' samples. The sequenced sample consisted of naive CXCR3+ CD8+ T cells from blood. Subset meaning: CD45RO-CCR7+CD27+CD95- naive CD8+ T cells expressing CXCR3 (TNR3+).

CDR3 sequence: CASSPTGLAGDGKDIQYF. The J gene is TRBJ2-4, the V gene TRBV7-2; TCRdb's D gene call, TRBD2, goes unchecked for lack of DNA. Germline V CDR1 and CDR2: SGHTA, FQGNSA. The CDR3 sequence is 18 residues long.